Listed below are T cell receptor beta chains from one sample, sequenced in a study of response to subunit inactivated influenza vaccine. TCRdb independently ran MiXCR on the RT-PCR reads; one entry per CDR3 protein. The sample has about 650,000 distinct CDR3 sequences, less than 15% seen once; the top ten hold 7.5% to 9%. The sequencing used PBMCs from blood, collected around two weeks before vaccination. The receptor source for this set is a man aged 45-60 years who received an inactivated influenza vaccine. The CDR3 runs from the conserved cysteine through the conserved F or W. The order of the fields is J gene, D gene, clone size, V gene, CDR3 protein, CDR3 DNA. D genes are given only for firm matches. The size entry is marked missing in some rows and otherwise reads once, few, many or a size class.

>TRBJ2-4|.|few|TRBV11-2
CASSSLRGADVKNIQYF
TGTGCCAGCAGCTCCCTCCGGGGGGCTGATGTCAAAAACATTCAGTACTTC
>TRBJ1-1|.|.|TRBV3-1
CASSRGTGPTEAFF
TGTGCCAGCAGCCGCGGGACGGGGCCCACTGAAGCTTTCTTT
>TRBJ2-2|.|few|TRBV7-8
CASSLVPRGTGELFF
TGTGCCAGCAGCTTGGTTCCCCGGGGGACCGGGGAGCTGTTTTTT
>TRBJ2-3|TRBD1|few|TRBV5-1
CASSGGQGAMGDTQYF
TGCGCCAGCAGCGGAGGACAGGGGGCAATGGGGGATACGCAGTATTTT
>TRBJ2-7|.|many|TRBV29-1
CSVSQRDEQYF
TGCAGCGTAAGCCAGCGGGACGAGCAGTACTTC
>TRBJ2-1|.|few|TRBV4-1
CASSQGAGGGDEQFF
TGCGCCAGCAGCCAAGGAGCCGGGGGCGGCGATGAGCAGTTCTTC
>TRBJ2-1|.|few|TRBV24-1
CATSDPRPGDNEQFF
TGTGCCACCAGTGACCCACGCCCAGGGGACAATGAGCAGTTCTTC
>TRBJ2-3|.|many|TRBV7-2
CASSPGYSRVDTQYF
TGTGCCAGCAGCCCAGGGTATAGCAGGGTAGATACGCAGTATTTT
>TRBJ2-7|TRBD1|few|TRBV5-4
CASSGLGQGNDEQYF
TGTGCCAGCAGCGGGTTGGGACAGGGGAACGACGAGCAGTACTTC
>TRBJ2-2|.|.|TRBV6-2/TRBV6-3
CATSTVNTGELFF
TGTGCCACCTCGACTGTGAACACCGGGGAGCTGTTTTTT
>TRBJ2-2|TRBD1|many|TRBV4-1
CASSQDRGLNSGELFF
TGCGCCAGCAGCCAAGACAGGGGGCTTAACTCCGGGGAGCTGTTTTTT
>TRBJ1-2|TRBD1|.|TRBV12-3/TRBV12-4
CASSFISRGLYGYTF
TGTGCCAGCAGTTTTATAAGCAGGGGGTTGTATGGCTACACCTTC
>TRBJ1-1|.|few|TRBV12-3/TRBV12-4
CASSLFAGKNTEAFF
TGTGCCAGCAGTTTATTTGCGGGGAAGAACACTGAAGCTTTCTTT
>TRBJ2-3|.|.|TRBV7-9
CASSQGSGLMPTDTQYF
TGTGCCAGCAGCCAAGGGTCCGGACTGATGCCCACAGATACGCAGTATTTT
>TRBJ2-7|.|few|TRBV10-3
CATRDSTLWEQYF
TGTGCCACCAGAGACAGTACTCTTTGGGAGCAGTACTTC
>TRBJ1-2|.|few|TRBV5-1
CASSWSVAGAGYGYTF
TGCGCCAGCAGCTGGAGCGTGGCAGGGGCTGGCTATGGCTACACCTTC
>TRBJ2-7|TRBD2|few|TRBV4-2
CASSQGDSGTYEQYF
TGTGCCAGCAGCCAAGGGGATAGCGGGACCTACGAGCAGTACTTC
>TRBJ2-1|TRBD2|few|TRBV15
CATSKGTSGRVYNEQFF
TGTGCCACCAGCAAAGGGACTAGCGGGAGAGTTTACAATGAGCAGTTCTTC